This TCR beta chain stems from a study of T cells in Graves' hyperthyroidism and ophthalmopathy. What was amplified from RNA transcripts were TCR beta CDR3 regions. First-round RT-PCR targeting the TCR CDR3 was performed with the HTBI primer set. A single record per CDR3 protein comes from TCRdb applying MiXCR to the multiplex PCR reads. The data show fewer than 900,000 distinct CDR3 sequences, roughly 15% seen once. In patients aged 18 to 65, hyperthyroidism was newly diagnosed, with duration under 2 months. J was trimmed by 7 bases and V by 7 bases; bases with no gene match: 10. CDR3 length equals 15 residues. CDR1 is MNHEY and CDR2 is SMNVEV in the germline V gene (reference sequence).

This sequence was found in a man aged 18-30 years with Graves' hyperthyroidism. Sequenced: blood. The chain couples TRBV27 to TRBJ2-1; 10 bases agree with TRBD2. The CDR3 sequence: CASTAGSGGLNEQFF. The CDR3 DNA is TGTGCCAGCACCGCCGGTAGCGGGGGGCTAAATGAGCAGTTCTTC.